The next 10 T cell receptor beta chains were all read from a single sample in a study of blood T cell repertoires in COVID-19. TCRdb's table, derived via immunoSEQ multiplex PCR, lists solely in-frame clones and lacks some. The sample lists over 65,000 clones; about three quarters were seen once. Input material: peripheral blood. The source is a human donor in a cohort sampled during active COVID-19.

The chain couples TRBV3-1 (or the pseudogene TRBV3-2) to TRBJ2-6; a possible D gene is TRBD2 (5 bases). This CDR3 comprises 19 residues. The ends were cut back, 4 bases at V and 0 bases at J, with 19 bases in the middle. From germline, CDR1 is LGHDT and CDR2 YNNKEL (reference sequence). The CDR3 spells CASSRPFKRESSGANVLTF. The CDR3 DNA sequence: TGTGCCAGCAGCCGACCGTTCAAGAGGGAGTCCTCTGGGGCCAACGTCCTGACTTTC.

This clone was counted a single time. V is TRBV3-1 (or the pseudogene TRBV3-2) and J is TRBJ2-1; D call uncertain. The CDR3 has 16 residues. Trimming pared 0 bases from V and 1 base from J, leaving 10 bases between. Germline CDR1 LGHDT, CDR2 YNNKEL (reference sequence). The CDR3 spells CASSQDRLMSYNEQFF. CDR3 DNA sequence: TGTGCCAGCAGCCAAGACCGACTGATGTCCTACAATGAGCAGTTCTTC.

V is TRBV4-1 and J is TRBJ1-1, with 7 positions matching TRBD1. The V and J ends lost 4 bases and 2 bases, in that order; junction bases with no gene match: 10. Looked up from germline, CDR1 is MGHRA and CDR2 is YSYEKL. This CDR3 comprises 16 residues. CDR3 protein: CASSPRFQGGNTEAFF. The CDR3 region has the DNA TGCGCCAGCAGCCCCCGTTTCCAGGGGGGCAACACTGAAGCTTTCTTT.

The CDR3 reads CASSLNEGTEAFF. The CDR3 bases are TGTGCCAGCAGCTTAAACGAGGGCACTGAAGCTTTCTTT. This chain uses TRBV11-2 with TRBJ1-1, with D unresolved. Trimming took 2 bases from V and 4 from J, leaving 8 bases between them. The CDR3 loop spans 13 amino acids. The V gene's germline CDR1 is SGHAT and CDR2 FQNNGV.

CDR3 bases: TGCGCCAGCAACTCGGGGACAGGGAACGAAAAACTGTTTTTT. It translates to CASNSGTGNEKLFF. This chain uses TRBV5-1 with TRBJ1-4; 9 nucleotides agree with TRBD1. This CDR3 spans 14 amino acids. V was pared by 6 bases and J by 8 bases, with 8 bases of the junction left unmatched. Germline V gene data show CDR1 as SGHRS and CDR2 as YFSETQ.

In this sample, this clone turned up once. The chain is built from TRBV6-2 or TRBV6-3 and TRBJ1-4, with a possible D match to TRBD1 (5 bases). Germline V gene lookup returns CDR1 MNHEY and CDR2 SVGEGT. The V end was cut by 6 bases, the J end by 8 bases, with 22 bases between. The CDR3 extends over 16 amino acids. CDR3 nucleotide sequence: TGTGCCAGCAGCTCAGAGGCGGGGGAGGTTCCGGAAAAACTGTTTTTT. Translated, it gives CASSSEAGEVPEKLFF.

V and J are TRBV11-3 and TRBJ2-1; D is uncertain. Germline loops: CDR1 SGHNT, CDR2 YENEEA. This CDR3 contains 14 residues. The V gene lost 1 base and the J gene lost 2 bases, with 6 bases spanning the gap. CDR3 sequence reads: CASSLAGAYNEQFF. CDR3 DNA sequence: TGTGCCAGCAGCTTAGCGGGTGCCTACAATGAGCAGTTCTTC.

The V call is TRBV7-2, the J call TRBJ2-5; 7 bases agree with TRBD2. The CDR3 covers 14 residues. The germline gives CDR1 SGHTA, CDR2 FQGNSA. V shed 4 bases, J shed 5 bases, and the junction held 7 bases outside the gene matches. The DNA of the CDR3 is TGTGCCAGCAGCTGGGGCGGGAGTGGTGAGACCCAGTACTTC. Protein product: CASSWGGSGETQYF. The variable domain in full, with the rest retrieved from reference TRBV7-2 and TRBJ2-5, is GAGVSQSPSNKVTEKGKDVELRCDPISGHTALYWYRQSLGQGLEFLIYFQGNSAPDKSGLPSDRFSAERTGGSVSTLTIQRTQQEDSAVYLCASSWGGSGETQYFGPGTRLLVL.

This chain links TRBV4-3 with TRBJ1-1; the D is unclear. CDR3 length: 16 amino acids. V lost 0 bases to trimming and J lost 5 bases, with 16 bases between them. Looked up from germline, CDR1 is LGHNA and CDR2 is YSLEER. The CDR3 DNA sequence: TGCGCCAGCAGCCAAGAAGACCAGGCATCCCAGACTGAAGCTTTCTTT. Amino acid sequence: CASSQEDQASQTEAFF.

The CDR3 DNA reads TGTGCCAGCAGCCACCTAGCGTACACCTCCTACAATGAGCAGTTCTTC. This sequence encodes CASSHLAYTSYNEQFF. V is TRBV11-2 and J is TRBJ2-1, with D possibly matching TRBD2 (6 bases). CDR3 length: 16 residues. V was trimmed by 5 bases and J by 0 bases, leaving 14 bases between them. Germline CDR1 reads SGHAT; CDR2 reads FQNNGV.